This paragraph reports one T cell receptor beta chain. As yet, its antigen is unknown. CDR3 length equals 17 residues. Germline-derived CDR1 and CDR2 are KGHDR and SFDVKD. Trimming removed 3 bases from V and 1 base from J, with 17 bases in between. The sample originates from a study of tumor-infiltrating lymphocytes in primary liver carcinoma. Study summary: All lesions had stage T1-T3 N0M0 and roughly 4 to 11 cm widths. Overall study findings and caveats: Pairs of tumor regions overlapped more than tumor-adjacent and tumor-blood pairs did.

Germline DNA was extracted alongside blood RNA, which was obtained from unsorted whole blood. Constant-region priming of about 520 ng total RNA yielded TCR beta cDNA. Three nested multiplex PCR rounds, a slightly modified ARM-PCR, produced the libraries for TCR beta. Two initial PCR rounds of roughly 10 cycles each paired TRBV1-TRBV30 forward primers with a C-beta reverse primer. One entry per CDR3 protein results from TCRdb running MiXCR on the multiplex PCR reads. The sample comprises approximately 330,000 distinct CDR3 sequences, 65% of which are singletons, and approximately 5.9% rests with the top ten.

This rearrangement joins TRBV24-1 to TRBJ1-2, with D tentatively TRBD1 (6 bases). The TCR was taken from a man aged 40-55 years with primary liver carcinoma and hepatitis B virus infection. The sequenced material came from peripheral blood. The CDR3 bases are TGTGCCACCAGTGATCCGGAGGGGACAAAAGTTAACTATGGCTACACCTTC. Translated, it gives CATSDPEGTKVNYGYTF.